This T cell receptor (beta chain) was sequenced in a study of CD8+ T cells in alopecia areata (dated by TCRdb to about 2018). Regarding the complete study: The treated patients, all with moderate-to-severe alopecia areata, were enrolled in an open-label pilot trial of oral tofacitinib given at 5 to 10 mg twice daily. Scalp clonality was compared among normal scalp (n=4), patchy alopecia areata scalp (n=8), and alopecia totalis/universalis scalp (n=8). Tofacitinib was given for 6 to 18 months, followed by 6 months of follow-up off drug to assess delayed response and recurrence. RNA was extracted with the PAXgene miRNA kit for fixed scalp, the miRNeasy kit for PBMCs, and the RNeasy kit for mouse skin. On the human side, TCRbeta sequencing was run on scalp tissue and on sorted CD4+ and CD8+ peripheral blood T cells from healthy controls and from alopecia areata patients with either patchy or totalis/universalis disease. Tofacitinib-treated patients had biopsies at baseline and at 4 and 24 weeks of treatment, with a later scalp biopsy in several patients. To study T cell clonal expansion in alopecia areata, the researchers applied high-throughput TCRbeta sequencing to both the C3H/HeJ mouse model and human patients. The SALT score, which quantifies the percentage of affected scalp surface area, was used to measure disease severity in treated patients. TCRbeta CDR3 regions were amplified by immunoSEQ multiplex PCR using 35 Vbeta forward and 13 Jbeta reverse primers. Findings and caveats that apply to the study as a whole: Because the treated cohort was small and had only one nonresponder, larger studies are needed to examine links between baseline CD8+ expansion and response. Unlike mouse skin, where gammadelta T cells dominate, normal human skin contains resident alphabeta T cells that get sequenced too, which complicates analysis of the scalp TCR repertoire. With tofacitinib, both scalp clonality and the number of expanded CD8+ clones among the top 100 scalp clones went down significantly. Many expanded lesional clones were found to persist in scalp and blood during tofacitinib treatment, and relapse after treatment cessation may be partly explained by this persistence. Compared with mice, TCR sequences shared between patients were less clear, possibly partly because of HLA diversity across the patient population. Compared with normal scalp, lesional scalp had higher clonality and more expanded CD8+ clones, particularly in alopecia totalis/universalis, a pattern that suggests antigenic drive.

As for this clone: This clone's antigen is unknown. One base away there is no much larger clone; base qualities are not given.

This sample's time point label indicates: more than 3 weeks on oral tofacitinib. Explained via the paper, the treatment or condition label denotes: oral pan-JAK inhibitor, 5-10 mg twice daily. From alopecia areata patients, peripheral blood was collected along with lesional scalp punch biopsies. PBMCs were isolated by density centrifugation and stained for CD3, CD4 and CD8, after which CD4+ and CD8+ T cells were sorted on a FACSAria. The V end loses 4 bases and the J end loses 0 bases, and a stretch of 16 bases separates them. The CDR3, from cysteine to phenylalanine, totals 17 residues. The CDR3 DNA has 51 bases and is translated from base 1. The germline V gene provides CDR1 MNHNS and CDR2 SASEGT. Libraries came from the immunoSEQ multiplex PCR assay. RNA was extracted from all samples and reverse transcribed into cDNA, which served as template for TCR sequencing. First-strand cDNA was synthesized using SuperScript III with a 2:1 mix of oligo-dT and random hexamers. A synthetic immune receptor repertoire was used to gauge amplification bias, and whatever bias remained was removed computationally. The paper's processing steps were these. Raw reads were preprocessed to remove errors, and CDR3 was defined by IMGT conventions from the conserved cysteine to phenylalanine. To get clonality, Shannon entropy was normalized by log2 of the number of productive unique TCRs and the result was subtracted from 1. Scalp TCRbeta sequences were cross-referenced with sorted blood CD4 and CD8 repertoires so that the CD4 or CD8 identity of scalp clones could be inferred. TCRdb carries this immuneACCESS record with in-frame sequences only. Its versions omit some clonotypes, under half of them owing to an unresolved V gene in the studies checked, with the rest unexplained. V, J and clone size were drawn from that table, and D and trimming were deduced from the DNA. This sample lists about 140,000 clones; around 86% were detected once. The ten most abundant clones make up around 14% of the sample.

The receptor chain draws on TRBV6-1 and TRBJ2-4; the D region is possibly TRBD1 or TRBD2, each matching across 5 bases. Specimen: CD8+ T cells sorted from blood, collected at week 4, from a patient treated with tofacitinib. The sequence derives from a human donor with alopecia areata. The CDR3 reads as follows: CASSALSGTLAKNIQYF. The DNA is as follows: TGTGCCAGCAGTGCCTTATCCGGGACCCTAGCCAAAAACATTCAGTACTTC.